Presented here are 6 T cell receptor beta chains from one specimen sequenced in a study of shared clonotypes between healthy human individuals. The protocol was immunoSEQ multiplex PCR, while the TCRdb copy is restricted to in-frame clones and leaves out a portion. The sample holds hundreds of thousands of clones; around 92% are singletons and the top ten take less than 25%. CD45RO-negative cells were positively selected for CCR7, leaving out terminally differentiated effector memory CD45RA+ cells. Sequenced input: naive CD8+ T cells sorted from blood. The receptors derive from a man younger than 40 in good health.

Points on this clone: Other DNA sequences from this sample encode an identical CDR3 as well. The chain links TRBV6-5 to TRBJ2-3; D not certain. CDR1 and CDR2 from the germline V gene are MNHEY and SVGAGI. This CDR3 is 13 amino acids long. Trimming removed 2 bases at V and 0 bases at J, with 3 bases between. The CDR3 spells CASSYSSTDTQYF. Written as DNA, the CDR3 is TGTGCCAGCAGTTACAGTAGCACAGATACGCAGTATTTT.

The chain joins TRBV28 to TRBJ1-1; 8 bases align to TRBD1. V lost 4 bases and J lost 7; bases outside the gene matches: 8. CDR3 length: 14 amino acids. Germline V gene lookup returns CDR1 MDHEN and CDR2 SYDVKM. The CDR3 region has the DNA TGTGCCAGCAGTTCCCCCGGGACAGGCGTTGAAGCTTTCTTT. This gives the protein CASSSPGTGVEAFF.

CDR3 loop: CASSFPGQRYEQYF. CDR3 in DNA: TGTGCCAGCAGCTTCCCGGGACAGCGGTACGAGCAGTACTTC. The chain recombines TRBV7-9 with TRBJ2-7, with TRBD1 matching 7 bases. J lost 4 bases, V lost 3 bases, and 6 bases had no gene match. Germline V gives CDR1 SEHNR, CDR2 FQNEAQ (reference sequence). This CDR3 comprises 14 residues.

V gene TRBV11-2 combines with J gene TRBJ1-5, with 10 positions matching TRBD1. Germline CDR1 reads SGHAT; CDR2 reads FQNNGV. Trimming cost V 1 base and J 4 bases; bases outside gene matches: 4. This CDR3 spans 16 amino acids. The CDR3 nucleotides are TGTGCCAGCAGCTTAGGGAGGACAGGGGGAAATCAGCCCCAGCATTTT. Amino acid sequence: CASSLGRTGGNQPQHF.

The chain employs TRBV28 and TRBJ1-1; 7 nucleotides agree with TRBD1. Trimming at V came to 5 bases and at J to 4 bases, leaving 7 bases not matched to a gene. The CDR3 is 14 residues long. Germline loops: CDR1 MDHEN, CDR2 SYDVKM. In DNA, the CDR3 is TGTGCCAGCAGTAGCGCCACAGGGGTCACTGAAGCTTTCTTT. Its protein product is CASSSATGVTEAFF.

The chain is built from TRBV19 and TRBJ2-7; maybe TRBD1 (7 bases). There are 15 residues in the CDR3. Germline-derived CDR1 and CDR2 are LNHDA and SQIVND (reference sequence). Trimming cost V 7 bases and J 2 bases, with 18 bases left between them. CDR3 in amino acids: CASTWSAGGTYEQYF. Here the CDR3 DNA reads TGTGCCAGTACCTGGTCTGCAGGGGGGACCTACGAGCAGTACTTC.